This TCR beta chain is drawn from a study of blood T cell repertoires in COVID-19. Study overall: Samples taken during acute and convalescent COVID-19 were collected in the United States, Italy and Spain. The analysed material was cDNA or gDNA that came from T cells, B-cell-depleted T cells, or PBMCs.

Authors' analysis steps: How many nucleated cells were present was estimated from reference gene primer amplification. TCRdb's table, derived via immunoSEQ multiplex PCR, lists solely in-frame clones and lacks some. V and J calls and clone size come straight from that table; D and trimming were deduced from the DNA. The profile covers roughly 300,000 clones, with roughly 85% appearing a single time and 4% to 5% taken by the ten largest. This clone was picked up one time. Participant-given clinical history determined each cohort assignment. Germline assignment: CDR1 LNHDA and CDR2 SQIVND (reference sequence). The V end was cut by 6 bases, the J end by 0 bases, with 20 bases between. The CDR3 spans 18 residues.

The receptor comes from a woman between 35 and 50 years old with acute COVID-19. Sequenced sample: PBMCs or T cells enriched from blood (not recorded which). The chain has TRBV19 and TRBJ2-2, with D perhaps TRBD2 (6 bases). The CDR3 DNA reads TGTGCCAGTAGCTTAAACGGGGCGGGGTTAACGAACACCGGGGAGCTGTTTTTT. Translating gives CASSLNGAGLTNTGELFF.